The present entry profiles one T cell receptor beta chain with its context. The entry originates in a study of T cells in Graves' hyperthyroidism and ophthalmopathy. TCR beta CDR3 sequences were amplified from RNA transcripts. HTBI primers drove first-round RT-PCR of the TCR CDR3. TCRdb called the multiplex PCR reads again in MiXCR, with one record for every CDR3 protein. In the table there are 500,000 to 750,000 distinct CDR3 sequences, about 15% of which are singletons. The receptor comes from a woman between 25 and 40 years old with Graves' hyperthyroidism. The sequencing sample was made of blood.

The CDR3 DNA reads as TGTGCCAGCAGCTTACCTCACGGGCAGCCCAACAATGAGCAGTTCTTC. Translation: CASSLPHGQPNNEQFF. This rearrangement joins TRBV7-2 to TRBJ2-1; no clear D gene. The CDR3 runs to 16 residues. Deletions cut 2 bases from V and 5 bases from J, with 16 bases between. Per germline, CDR1 SGHTA and CDR2 FQGNSA.